The clone carrying this T cell receptor beta chain qualifies as medium-sized. The sample is drawn from a study of tumor-infiltrating lymphocytes in oesophageal squamous cell carcinoma. TCRdb re-derived calls from the PCR reads in MiXCR, one entry per CDR3 protein. The sample has 11,000 to 15,000 distinct CDR3 sequences, about 50% seen once. CDR3 length: 15 residues. With V trimmed by 3 bases and J by 5 bases, 7 bases remained unmatched. This sequence originates from a male donor with esophageal squamous cell carcinoma. The V and J genes are TRBV12-3 or TRBV12-4 and TRBJ2-5, with 9 nucleotides matching TRBD1. The sequenced sample was blood. The CDR3 protein is CASSLGGTGLETQYF. In DNA, the CDR3 is TGTGCCAGCAGTTTGGGTGGGACAGGGTTGGAGACCCAGTACTTC.